Sequencing of this T cell receptor (beta chain) was carried out in a study of shared clonotypes between healthy human individuals. Findings and limits, study-wide: Having only a few donors restricted how much genetic and exposure-history diversity was captured.

This clone has a single count. Its antigen is still unknown. Per the original methods: With immunoSEQ giving junction-only sequences and no quality scores, filtering differed. Sequencing used immunoSEQ multiplex PCR; TCRdb keeps in-frame clones, though not all of them. V, J and clone size were drawn from that table, and D and trimming were deduced from the DNA. The table records 2 million or so clones, approximately 95% of them present only once. The CDR3 sequence is 17 residues long. CDR1 SGHVS and CDR2 FQNEAQ come from the germline V gene. V was shortened by 1 base and J by 0 bases, with 10 bases between the two germline ends.

This clonotype was obtained from a man younger than 35 in good health. The chain recombines TRBV7-8 with TRBJ1-6, with TRBD1 as a possible D gene (6 bases). The sequenced sample consisted of naive CD4+ T cells sorted from blood. Subset described: CD45RA+ positively selected. The CDR3 DNA follows: TGTGCCAGCAGCTTAGGGGGGGGCAGCTCCTATAATTCACCCCTCCACTTT. This codes for CASSLGGGSSYNSPLHF.